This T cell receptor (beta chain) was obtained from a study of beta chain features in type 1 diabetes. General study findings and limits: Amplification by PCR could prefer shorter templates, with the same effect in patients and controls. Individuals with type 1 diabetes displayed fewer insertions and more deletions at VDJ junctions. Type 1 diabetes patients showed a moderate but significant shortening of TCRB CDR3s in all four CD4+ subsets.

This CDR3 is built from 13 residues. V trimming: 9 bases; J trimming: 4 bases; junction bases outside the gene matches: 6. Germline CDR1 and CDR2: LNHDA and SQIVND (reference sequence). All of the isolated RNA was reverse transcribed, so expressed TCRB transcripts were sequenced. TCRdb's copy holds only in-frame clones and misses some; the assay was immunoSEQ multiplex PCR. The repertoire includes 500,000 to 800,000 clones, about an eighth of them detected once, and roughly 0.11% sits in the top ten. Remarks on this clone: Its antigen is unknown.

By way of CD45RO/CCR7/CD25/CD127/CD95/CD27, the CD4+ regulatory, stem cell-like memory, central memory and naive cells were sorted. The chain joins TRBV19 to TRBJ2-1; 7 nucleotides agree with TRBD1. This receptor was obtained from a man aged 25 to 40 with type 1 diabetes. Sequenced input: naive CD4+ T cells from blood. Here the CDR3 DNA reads TGTGCCAGCGGGACAGAGACGTACAATGAGCAGTTCTTC. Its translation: CASGTETYNEQFF.